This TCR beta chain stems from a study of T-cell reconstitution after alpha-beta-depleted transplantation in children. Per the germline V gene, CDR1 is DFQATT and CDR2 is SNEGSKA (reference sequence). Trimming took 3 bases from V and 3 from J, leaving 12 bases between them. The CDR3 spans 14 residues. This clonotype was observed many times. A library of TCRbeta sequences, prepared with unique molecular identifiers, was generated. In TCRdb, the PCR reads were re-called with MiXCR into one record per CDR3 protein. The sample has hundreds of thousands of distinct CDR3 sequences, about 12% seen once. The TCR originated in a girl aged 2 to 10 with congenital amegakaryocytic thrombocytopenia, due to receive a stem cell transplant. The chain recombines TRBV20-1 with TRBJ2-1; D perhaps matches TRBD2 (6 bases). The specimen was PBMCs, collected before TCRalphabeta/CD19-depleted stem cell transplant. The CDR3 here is CSASPGGNYNEQFF. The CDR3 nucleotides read TGCAGTGCTAGTCCTGGCGGGAACTACAATGAGCAGTTCTTC.